Following are 29 T cell receptor beta chains from one sample sequenced in a study of T cell repertoires in cytomegalovirus infection. TCRdb passed the reads through MiXCR, listing each CDR3 protein once. In the table there are nearly 700,000 distinct CDR3 sequences, 30% to 35% of which are singletons. Which antigens these TCRs recognize remains unknown. Here the sequenced sample was cultured PBMCs, taken from culture after CMV antigen stimulation. These TCRs come from a human donor in good health (CMV status not recorded). Some clones in this sample may be carry-over from other donors' samples.

V gene TRBV5-1 combines with J gene TRBJ2-4; 12 bases align to TRBD1. The CDR3 is 14 amino acids. J lost 7 bases, V lost 5 bases, and 4 bases had no gene match. CDR1 and CDR2 (germline): SGHRS, YFSETQ. The CDR3 coding sequence is TGCGCCAGCAGGCCCGGGACAGGGGGCAACATTCAGTACTTC. It is translated as CASRPGTGGNIQYF.

CDR3 nucleotides: TGCGCCAGCAGCTTGGTCAGGGGGAAGGCTTTCTTT. It codes for CASSLVRGKAFF. The chain recombines TRBV4-1 with TRBJ1-1, with 7 bases aligning to TRBD1. CDR1 and CDR2 (germline): MGHRA, YSYEKL. V lost 5 bases to trimming and J lost 11 bases; unmatched junction nucleotides: 8. The CDR3 is 12 residues long.

With regard to this clonotype: A much larger clone is a single base away; this may be a read error. The chain employs TRBV7-3 and TRBJ1-5, with D maybe TRBD1 (6 bases). Germline CDR1 SGHTA, CDR2 FQGTGA. This CDR3 has 14 residues. V was trimmed by 2 bases and J by 6 bases, leaving 11 bases between them. Here the CDR3 reads CASSLEQGGQPQHF. The DNA of the CDR3 is TGTGCCAGCAGCTTAGAACAGGGAGGTCAGCCCCAGCATTTT.

This clonotype was recorded at least ten times. CDR3 nucleotides: TGTGCCAGCAGTTTGGGGACTAGCGCTTACAATGAGCAGTTCTTC. It codes for CASSLGTSAYNEQFF. V and J are TRBV7-6 and TRBJ2-1; 10 nucleotides line up with TRBD2. Germline CDR1 is SGHVS and CDR2 is FNYEAQ. The CDR3 is 15 residues long. The trim removed 6 bases at V and 4 bases at J, leaving 6 bases unmatched. The full variable domain, completed using reference TRBV7-6 and TRBJ2-1, is GAGVSQSPRYKVTKRGQDVALRCDPISGHVSLYWYRQALGQGPEFLTYFNYEAQQDKSGLPNDRFSAERPEGSISTLTIQRTEQRDSAMYRCASSLGTSAYNEQFFGPGTRLTVL.

The chain uses TRBV6-5 and TRBJ2-1, with D perhaps TRBD1 (6 bases). The length of the CDR3 is 17 residues. Trimming stripped 6 bases from V and 0 bases from J, with 18 bases between. Per the germline V gene, CDR1 is MNHEY and CDR2 is SVGAGI. In nucleotides, the CDR3 is TGTGCCAGCAGCAACTACCGGGACACTTACTCCTACAATGAGCAGTTCTTC. Amino acids: CASSNYRDTYSYNEQFF.

The chain joins TRBV9 to TRBJ2-5; D is ambiguous. Per germline, CDR1 SGDLS and CDR2 YYNGEE. The length of the CDR3 is 14 residues. The germline V and J ends were trimmed by 0 bases and 5 bases, with 11 bases remaining between them. CDR3 sequence: CASSVEGLGETQYF. The CDR3 nucleotides are TGTGCCAGCAGCGTAGAAGGCCTGGGGGAGACCCAGTACTTC. Supplemented by reference TRBV9 and TRBJ2-5, the full variable domain reads DSGVTQTPKHLITATGQRVTLRCSPRSGDLSVYWYQQSLDQGLQFLIQYYNGEERAKGNILERFSAQQFPDLHSELNLSSLELGDSALYFCASSVEGLGETQYFGPGTRLLVL.

This chain uses TRBV11-2 with TRBJ1-6; D gene uncertain. Germline CDR1 is SGHAT and CDR2 is FQNNGV. V dropped 4 bases and J dropped 7 bases, with 5 bases sitting between them. The CDR3 runs to 12 residues. The CDR3 coding sequence is TGTGCCAGCAGCTCGGCGAATTCACCCCTCCACTTT. Its translation: CASSSANSPLHF.

This clonotype has at least ten counts. The V and J genes are TRBV7-6 and TRBJ1-4; the D gene is possibly TRBD1 (5 bases). The CDR3 has 15 amino acids. The ends were cut back, 3 bases at V and 6 bases at J, with 14 bases in the middle. Germline loops: CDR1 SGHVS, CDR2 FNYEAQ. The DNA of the CDR3 is TGTGCCAGCAGCTTCGCCCGGCGGGGGGATGAAAAACTGTTTTTT. It encodes CASSFARRGDEKLFF.

The chain uses TRBV29-1 and TRBJ2-2; 10 nucleotides align to TRBD1. The V segment lost 7 bases and the J segment 5 bases; nucleotides outside the gene matches: 7. The CDR3 has 14 amino acids. Germline CDR1 and CDR2: SQVTM and ANQGSEA. CDR3 residues: CSALRQGATGELFF. The DNA of the CDR3 is TGCAGCGCGCTTCGACAGGGGGCAACCGGGGAGCTGTTTTTT.

This clonotype occurred a few times. The chain joins TRBV12-3 or TRBV12-4 to TRBJ1-5; perhaps TRBD1 as D (6 bases). This CDR3 region has 17 residues. The germline V and J ends were trimmed by 7 bases and 0 bases, with 19 bases remaining between them. The CDR3 loop reads CASTEGGGDYSNQPQHF. CDR3 in DNA: TGTGCCAGCACCGAGGGGGGGGGGGATTATAGCAATCAGCCCCAGCATTTT.

This chain uses TRBV24-1 with TRBJ2-3; possible D gene TRBD2, 6 bases. This CDR3 contains 17 residues. The germline CDR1 and CDR2 sequences are KGHDR and SFDVKD. The V end lost 5 bases, the J end lost 5 bases, and 22 bases lay between the germline ends. The CDR3 region is CATSGPGDPQAGDTQYF. CDR3 nucleotides: TGTGCCACCAGTGGCCCGGGGGACCCTCAAGCGGGAGATACGCAGTATTTT.

V usage is TRBV20-1 and J usage is TRBJ2-7, with D unresolved. V lost 3 bases, J lost 3 bases, and 12 bases lay in between. The CDR3 covers 13 residues. The V gene's germline CDR1 is DFQATT and CDR2 SNEGSKA (reference sequence). CDR3 coding DNA: TGCAGTGCTAGTGGGAAAGAACTCTACGAGCAGTACTTC. Translated, it gives CSASGKELYEQYF.

The chain recombines TRBV11-2 with TRBJ2-3, with no clear D. V lost 0 bases, J lost 2 bases, and 15 bases lay in between. Per the germline V gene, CDR1 is SGHAT and CDR2 is FQNNGV. This CDR3 contains 17 residues. CDR3 amino acids: CASSLDGRSKSTDTQYF. CDR3 coding DNA: TGTGCCAGCAGCTTAGATGGTCGGAGCAAGTCCACAGATACGCAGTATTTT.

The chain joins TRBV5-4 to TRBJ1-1; D perhaps matches TRBD1 (6 bases). The germline V and J ends were trimmed by 0 bases and 4 bases, with 10 bases remaining between them. The CDR3 extends over 14 amino acids. Germline V gene lookup returns CDR1 SGHNT and CDR2 YYREEE (reference sequence). The CDR3 sequence: CASSLDIRGTEAFF. The CDR3 DNA sequence: TGTGCCAGCAGCTTGGATATCAGGGGCACTGAAGCTTTCTTT.

This chain uses TRBV7-9 with TRBJ2-7; maybe TRBD2 (6 bases). Germline V lookup: CDR1 SEHNR, CDR2 FQNEAQ (reference sequence). V was shortened by 5 bases and J by 2 bases, with 16 bases between the two germline ends. The CDR3 is made up of 15 amino acids. Written as DNA, the CDR3 is TGTGCCAGCAGCGTCCCGGGACTTCCGGCCTACGAGCAGTACTTC. It codes for CASSVPGLPAYEQYF.

As concerns this clonotype: Its ends do not fully match the called genes, so a read error is possible. The chain recombines TRBV4-2 with TRBJ1-4, with D possibly TRBD1 on 5 matching bases. The CDR3 is made up of 15 amino acids. CDR1 and CDR2 from the germline V gene are LGHNA and YNFKEQ. The CDR3 loop is CASRGDRRANEKLFF. The CDR3 DNA sequence: TGTGCCAGCAGGGGGGACCGGAGGGCTAACGAAAAACTGTTTTTT.

The rearrangement uses TRBV4-1 and TRBJ2-7; possible D gene TRBD2, 6 bases. The germline gives CDR1 MGHRA, CDR2 YSYEKL. V lost 3 bases to trimming and J lost 10 bases, with 10 bases between them. This CDR3 region has 11 residues. CDR3: CASSHYGRQYF. In DNA, the CDR3 is TGCGCCAGCAGCCACTACGGGAGACAGTACTTC.

This chain joins TRBV20-1 and TRBJ2-4, with unresolved D. The germline CDR1 and CDR2 sequences are DFQATT and SNEGSKA (reference sequence). V lost 6 bases, J lost 0 bases, and 9 bases lay in between. CDR3 length equals 13 residues. CDR3 nucleotide sequence: TGCAGTGCGACCATACTAGCCAAAAACATTCAGTACTTC. The encoded protein is CSATILAKNIQYF.

The gene calls are TRBV24-1 and TRBJ1-5, with TRBD1 matching over 10 bases. Germline CDR1 reads KGHDR; CDR2 reads SFDVKD. The CDR3 sequence is 15 residues long. V was pared by 6 bases and J by 2 bases, with 3 bases of the junction left unmatched. The DNA for the CDR3 is TGTGCCACCAGTTTCGGGACAGGGGGCAATCAGCCCCAGCATTTT. Translated: CATSFGTGGNQPQHF.

This clonotype occurred many times. This chain's CDR3 is CASSLLAGTDTQYF. CDR3 bases: TGTGCCAGCAGCTTACTAGCGGGTACAGATACGCAGTATTTT. The V and J genes are TRBV7-2 and TRBJ2-3; 8 bases line up with TRBD2. V lost 2 bases and J lost 3; bases outside the gene matches: 1. The V gene's germline CDR1 is SGHTA and CDR2 FQGNSA. The length of the CDR3 is 14 residues.

The rearrangement joins TRBV7-9 to TRBJ2-3; unclear D gene. V lost 9 bases, J lost 4 bases, and 14 bases lay in between. The V gene's germline CDR1 is SEHNR and CDR2 FQNEAQ (reference sequence). The CDR3 runs to 13 residues. CDR3 residues: CASLLGWADTQYF. The CDR3 DNA is TGTGCCAGTCTGCTAGGCTGGGCAGATACGCAGTATTTT.

This clonotype was detected once. The DNA for the CDR3 is TGCAGCGTTGATGGAATAGCGACAGACAATGAGCAGTTCTTC. Amino acids: CSVDGIATDNEQFF. This chain connects TRBV29-1 to TRBJ2-1; D possibly uses TRBD1 or TRBD2 (5 bases each). Trimming removed 3 bases from V and 5 bases from J, with 14 bases in between. The CDR3 has 14 amino acids. Germline CDR1 reads SQVTM; CDR2 reads ANQGSEA.

This clonotype was seen a handful of times. The chain joins TRBV4-1 to TRBJ2-3; D call uncertain. Germline CDR1 MGHRA, CDR2 YSYEKL. The CDR3 extends over 15 amino acids. Trimming shortened V by 2 bases and J by 0 bases, and 9 bases separated the two germline ends. CDR3 nucleotide sequence: TGCGCCAGCAGCCAATCGCGCCGTAGCACAGATACGCAGTATTTT. This sequence encodes CASSQSRRSTDTQYF.

This clonotype was seen a handful of times. The CDR3 sequence: CASGGAPNEQFF. CDR3 DNA: TGTGCCAGCGGGGGGGCACCCAATGAGCAGTTCTTC. This chain connects TRBV6-6 to TRBJ2-1; maybe TRBD2 (7 bases). Germline V lookup: CDR1 MNHNY, CDR2 SVGAGI (reference sequence). CDR3 length: 12 residues. Trimming pared 8 bases from V and 6 bases from J, leaving 11 bases between.

This clonotype was seen more than once but under ten times. The chain uses TRBV7-2 and TRBJ2-3; weak D call: TRBD2 (5 bases). The CDR3 is 15 amino acids. Looked up from germline, CDR1 is SGHTA and CDR2 is FQGNSA. Trimming shortened V by 2 bases and J by 2 bases, and 11 bases separated the two germline ends. The CDR3 DNA sequence: TGTGCCAGCAGCTTAAGGCGGGCCCACACAGATACGCAGTATTTT. It translates to CASSLRRAHTDTQYF.

In DNA form, the CDR3 reads TGTGCCAGCAGTAGAAGGGCCCTAGGAAACATTCAGTACTTC. Translated: CASSRRALGNIQYF. The V gene is TRBV27, the J gene TRBJ2-4; no reliable D call. V lost 5 bases to trimming and J lost 6 bases, with 14 bases between them. The CDR3 sequence is 14 residues long. Per germline, CDR1 MNHEY and CDR2 SMNVEV (reference sequence).

This clonotype showed up just a few times. The rearrangement uses TRBV30 and TRBJ2-1; D may be TRBD1 (5 bases). Trimming removed 0 bases at V and 14 bases at J, with 11 bases between. Germline assignment: CDR1 GTSNPN and CDR2 SVGIG (reference sequence). The CDR3 covers 11 residues. The CDR3 nucleotides read TGTGCCTGGAGTGTAGTCAGGGATGAGTTCTTC. This codes for CAWSVVRDEFF.

This clonotype has more than one count but fewer than ten. The chain uses TRBV28 and TRBJ2-5; 12 bases map to TRBD2. The CDR3 consists of 15 residues. The J segment lost 4 bases and the V segment lost 8 bases, leaving 8 bases of the junction unmatched. CDR1 and CDR2 (germline): MDHEN, SYDVKM. The CDR3 protein is CASASGGVDGETQYF. Written as DNA, the CDR3 is TGTGCCAGCGCTAGCGGGGGGGTGGACGGAGAGACCCAGTACTTC.

The chain combines TRBV12-5 with TRBJ1-1, with D perhaps matching TRBD1 (6 bases). Trimming removed 5 bases from V and 0 bases from J, with 10 bases in between. Germline loops: CDR1 LGHNT, CDR2 FRNRAP. The CDR3 runs to 14 residues. CDR3 loop: CASGPDSLNTEAFF. The CDR3 DNA follows: TGTGCTAGTGGTCCGGACAGCCTGAACACTGAAGCTTTCTTT.